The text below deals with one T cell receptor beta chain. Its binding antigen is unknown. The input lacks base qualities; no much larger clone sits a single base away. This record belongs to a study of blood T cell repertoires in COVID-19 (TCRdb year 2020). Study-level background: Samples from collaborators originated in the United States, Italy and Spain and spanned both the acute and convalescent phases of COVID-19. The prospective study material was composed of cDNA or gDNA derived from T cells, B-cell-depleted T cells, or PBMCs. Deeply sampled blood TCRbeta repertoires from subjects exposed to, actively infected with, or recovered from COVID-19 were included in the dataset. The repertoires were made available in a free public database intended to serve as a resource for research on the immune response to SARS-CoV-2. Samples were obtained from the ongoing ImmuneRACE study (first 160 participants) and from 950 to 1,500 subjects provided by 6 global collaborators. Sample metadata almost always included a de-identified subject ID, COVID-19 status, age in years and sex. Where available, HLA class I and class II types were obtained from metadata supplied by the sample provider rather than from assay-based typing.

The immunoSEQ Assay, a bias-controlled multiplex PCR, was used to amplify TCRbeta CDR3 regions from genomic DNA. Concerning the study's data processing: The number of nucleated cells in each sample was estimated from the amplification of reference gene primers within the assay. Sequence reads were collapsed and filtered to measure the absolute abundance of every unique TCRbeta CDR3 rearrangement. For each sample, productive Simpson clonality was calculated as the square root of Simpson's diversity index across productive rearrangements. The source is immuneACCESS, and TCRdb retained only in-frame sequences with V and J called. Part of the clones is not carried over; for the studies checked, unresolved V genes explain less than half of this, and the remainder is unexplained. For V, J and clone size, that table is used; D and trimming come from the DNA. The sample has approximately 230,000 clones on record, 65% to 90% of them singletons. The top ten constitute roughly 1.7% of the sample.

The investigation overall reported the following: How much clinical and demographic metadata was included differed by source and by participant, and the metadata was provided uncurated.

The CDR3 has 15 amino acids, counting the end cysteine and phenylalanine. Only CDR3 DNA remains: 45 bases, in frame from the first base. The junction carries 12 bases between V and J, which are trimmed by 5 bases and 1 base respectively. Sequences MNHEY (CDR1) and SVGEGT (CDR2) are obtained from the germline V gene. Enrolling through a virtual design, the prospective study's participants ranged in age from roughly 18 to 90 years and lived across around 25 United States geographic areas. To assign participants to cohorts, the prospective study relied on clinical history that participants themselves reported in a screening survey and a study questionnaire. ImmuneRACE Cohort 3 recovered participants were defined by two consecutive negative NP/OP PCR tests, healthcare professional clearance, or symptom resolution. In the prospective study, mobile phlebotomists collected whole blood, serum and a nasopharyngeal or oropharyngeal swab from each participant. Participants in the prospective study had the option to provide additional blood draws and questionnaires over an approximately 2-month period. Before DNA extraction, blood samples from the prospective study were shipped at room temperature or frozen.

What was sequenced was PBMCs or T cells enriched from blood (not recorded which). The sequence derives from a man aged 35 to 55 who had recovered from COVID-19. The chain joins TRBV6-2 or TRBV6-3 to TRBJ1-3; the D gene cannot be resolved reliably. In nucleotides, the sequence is TGTGCCAGCAGTCACCCACGAGGGTCTGGAAACACCATATATTTT. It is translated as CASSHPRGSGNTIYF.